The sequence of this TCR beta chain was determined in a study of neurological immune-mediated disorders. Study-level findings and limits: The greatest TCR clonal expansion appeared in HTLV-1-associated myelopathy and the smallest, falling below healthy controls, in multiple sclerosis.

This clonotype was picked up many times. Its antigen remains unknown. TCRdb re-derived calls from the 5' RACE reads in MiXCR, one entry per CDR3 protein. The data contain approximately 82,000 distinct CDR3 sequences, 2.5% to 3% of them seen just once; the ten biggest clones take up roughly 1.2%. The V gene lost 3 bases and the J gene lost 1 base, with 12 bases spanning the gap. The CDR3 is made up of 15 amino acids. The sequenced material came from PBMCs. The chain combines TRBV12-3 or TRBV12-4 with TRBJ2-5, with D possibly matching TRBD2 (6 bases). The receptor comes from a woman aged 25 to 45 with multiple sclerosis. The DNA of the CDR3 is TGTGCCAGCAGTTTTAAGCCTAGCGTCCAAGAGACCCAGTACTTC. It specifies CASSFKPSVQETQYF.